The 12 T cell receptor beta chains given below trace back to one sample, sequenced in a study of regulatory T cells in long-lasting Graves disease. CDR3-region Arm-PCR and iRepertoire HTBI primers produced the TCR beta libraries. One entry per CDR3 protein, called by TCRdb with MiXCR from the multiplex PCR reads. Of about 300,000 distinct CDR3 sequences listed, around a fifth are singletons. Time point given: persistent/refractory GD, antithyroid drugs over 5 years with positive TRAb. TCR sequences were obtained from RNA taken from PBMCs. Sequenced material: peripheral blood mononuclear cells (PBMCs), taken when the disease was refractory, from a patient treated with antithyroid drugs. All receptors come from a female donor with Graves disease.

Points on this clonotype: A far larger clone is one nucleotide away, so this likely arose from a read error. V gene TRBV27 combines with J gene TRBJ1-6; the D is unclear. From germline, CDR1 is MNHEY and CDR2 SMNVEV (reference sequence). This CDR3 region has 12 residues. CDR3 region: CAGSLGDSPLHF. As DNA, the CDR3 is TGTGCCGGCAGTTTAGGTGATTCACCCCTCCACTTT.

This clonotype was seen a handful of times. This chain joins TRBV5-1 and TRBJ2-7; tentatively, D is TRBD1 (6 bases). The CDR3 is made up of 17 amino acids. Germline CDR1 is SGHRS and CDR2 is YFSETQ. With 0 bases removed from V and 2 bases from J, the gap between germline ends came to 18 bases. The CDR3 loop is CASSLGGGSGSPYEQYF. DNA for the CDR3: TGCGCCAGCAGCTTGGGTGGGGGCTCGGGTTCTCCCTACGAGCAGTACTTC.

V and J are TRBV18 and TRBJ1-6; 10 bases match TRBD1. The CDR3 consists of 14 residues. The germline gives CDR1 KGHSH, CDR2 LQKENI. Germline trimming cut 6 bases from V and 9 bases from J; bases unmatched to any gene: 5. In DNA form, the CDR3 reads TGTGCCAGCTCTCTCGACAGGGGGCTTTCACCCCTCCACTTT. Protein product: CASSLDRGLSPLHF.

This clonotype was seen more than once but under ten times. The gene calls are TRBV30 and TRBJ1-6, with a tentative D call TRBD1 (6 bases). V dropped 0 bases and J dropped 9 bases, with 18 bases sitting between them. The CDR3 totals 16 residues. CDR1 and CDR2 (germline): GTSNPN, SVGIG (reference sequence). The CDR3: CAWSVWDTGSGSPLHF. The DNA for the CDR3 is TGTGCCTGGAGTGTATGGGACACAGGATCCGGTTCACCCCTCCACTTT.

This clonotype came up many times. The chain has TRBV28 and TRBJ2-5, with 9 nucleotides matching TRBD1. Germline V lookup: CDR1 MDHEN, CDR2 SYDVKM. V lost 3 bases, J lost 3 bases, and 5 bases stayed unmatched. There are 15 residues in the CDR3. This CDR3 reads CASSFRGQGEETQYF. In DNA form, the CDR3 reads TGTGCCAGCAGTTTTAGGGGACAGGGAGAAGAGACCCAGTACTTC.

The table lists this clonotype with many counts. This chain uses TRBV28 with TRBJ1-2, with D tentatively TRBD1 (5 bases). Per germline, CDR1 MDHEN and CDR2 SYDVKM. The CDR3 has 14 residues. V lost 7 bases and J lost 2, with 14 bases in between. The CDR3: CASTVDTSNYGYTF. The CDR3 DNA sequence: TGTGCCAGCACCGTGGACACCTCGAACTATGGCTACACCTTC.

There are many counts of this clonotype. The V call is TRBV10-3, the J call TRBJ1-4; D call uncertain. The CDR3 extends over 14 amino acids. Germline V CDR1 and CDR2: ENHRY, SYGVKD. V was pared by 0 bases and J by 12 bases, with 14 bases between. CDR3 DNA: TGTGCCATCAGTGAGTCCTATACGGGAGATGAACTGTTTTTT. Translation gives CAISESYTGDELFF.

The chain carries TRBV28 and TRBJ1-6, with 9 nucleotides matching TRBD1. CDR1 and CDR2 (germline): MDHEN, SYDVKM. The CDR3 runs to 13 residues. J lost 11 bases, V lost 8 bases, and 7 bases had no gene match. The CDR3 loop is CASRTGEVPPLHF. The CDR3 nucleotides are TGTGCCAGCCGGACAGGGGAGGTGCCACCCCTCCACTTT. The whole variable domain, remainder taken from reference TRBV28 and TRBJ1-6, is DVKVTQSSRYLVKRTGEKVFLECVQDMDHENMFWYRQDPGLGLRLIYFSYDVKMKEKGDIPEGYSVSREKKERFSLILESASTNQTSMYLCASRTGEVPPLHFGNGTRLTVT.

The chain carries TRBV30 and TRBJ2-7, with D possibly called TRBD1 or TRBD2 (7 bases each). The CDR3 has 13 residues. Germline loops: CDR1 GTSNPN, CDR2 SVGIG (reference sequence). With 8 bases removed from V and 7 bases from J, the gap between germline ends came to 21 bases. This CDR3 is CAGEGRGRKEQYF. CDR3 in DNA: TGTGCCGGGGAGGGAAGGGGGCGTAAGGAGCAGTACTTC.

The chain carries TRBV6-2 or TRBV6-3 and TRBJ1-1; no reliable D call. Germline CDR1 reads MNHEY; CDR2 reads SVGEGT. This CDR3 is built from 14 residues. Deletions cut 2 bases from V and 0 bases from J, with 7 bases between. The CDR3 bases are TGTGCCAGCAGTTACGACTACATGAACACTGAAGCTTTCTTT. Amino acid sequence: CASSYDYMNTEAFF.

This clonotype was recorded many times. The chain employs TRBV20-1 and TRBJ2-7; 9 positions match TRBD1. From germline, CDR1 is DFQATT and CDR2 SNEGSKA (reference sequence). V lost 3 bases and J lost 0; bases outside the gene matches: 6. The CDR3 loop spans 15 amino acids. The CDR3, as DNA: TGCAGTGCTAGTAACCCGGGACAGGGCTCCTACGAGCAGTACTTC. The encoded protein is CSASNPGQGSYEQYF.

This clonotype was seen more than once but under ten times. The rearrangement links TRBV5-1 to TRBJ2-7; 8 positions agree with TRBD1. This CDR3 contains 15 residues. Germline lookup yields CDR1 SGHRS and CDR2 YFSETQ. With V trimmed by 4 bases and J by 4 bases, 10 bases remained unmatched. As DNA, the CDR3 is TGCGCCAGCAGCGCAGGGACAGGCCCGGGGTACGAGCAGTACTTC. As protein: CASSAGTGPGYEQYF.